This T cell receptor (beta chain) derives from a study of CD8 T cells in ankylosing spondylitis. This clonotype was recorded at least ten times. Libraries for TCR beta were made by quantitative 5'-RACE with molecular barcodes. MiXCR, applied by TCRdb to the 5' RACE reads, yields one record per CDR3 protein. Of about 240,000 distinct CDR3 sequences in the sample, about 9.1% were seen once. Looked up from germline, CDR1 is DFQATT and CDR2 is SNEGSKA (reference sequence). V was trimmed by 3 bases and J by 4 bases, leaving 13 bases between them. The length of the CDR3 is 14 residues. The receptor was isolated from a male donor with ankylosing spondylitis or in good health (not recorded which). Material for sequencing was blood, either unsorted or a sorted T cell fraction (not recorded which). The chain couples TRBV20-1 to TRBJ1-5; D is ambiguous. The chain's CDR3 is CSASRRALNQPQHF. The CDR3 region has the DNA TGCAGTGCTAGTAGGAGGGCCCTAAATCAGCCCCAGCATTTT.